This T cell receptor beta chain was sequenced during a study of post-analysis software for immune sequencing data. The wider study: Disease trajectories encompassed relapsing-remitting, secondary progressive and progressive-relapsing multiple sclerosis.

TCR beta cDNA libraries included unique molecular identifiers. Input amounts of 1 to 10 million T cells were used. These gave roughly 500,000 cDNA molecules, so each molecule approximated one T cell. Each CDR3 protein gets one entry after TCRdb re-called the PCR reads with MiXCR. The sample yields over 700,000 distinct CDR3 sequences, 25% to 30% seen once. Trimming cost V 2 bases and J 6 bases; bases outside gene matches: 4. The V gene's germline CDR1 is SQVTM and CDR2 ANQGSEA. The CDR3 extends over 13 amino acids. The study, taken as a whole, reports: Elevated frequency relative to controls characterized roughly five TRBV segments in patients, TRBV5-6, TRBV5-1 and TRBV20-1 among them. Co-batched samples clustered tightly together by F measure. The normalized Chao1 diversity of multiple sclerosis patients was significantly lower than that of controls.

Worth noting for this clonotype: Its antigen is undetermined.

Sequences were obtained from blood. This chain connects TRBV29-1 to TRBJ2-3, with 8 nucleotides matching TRBD2. This sequence originates from a girl aged 10 to 17 with multiple sclerosis. CDR3 in amino acids: CSVESGGPDTQYF. The CDR3 nucleotides are TGCAGCGTTGAATCGGGAGGGCCGGATACGCAGTATTTT.